Detailed here is one T cell receptor beta chain. Germline lookup yields CDR1 MNHEY and CDR2 SVGAGI. Trimming removed 5 bases from V and 12 bases from J; junction bases left unmatched: 7. The CDR3 consists of 12 residues. This record comes from a study of blood T cells in healthy people across ages. With a J-beta primer mix and a sample-barcoded 5' primer, a second PCR ran roughly 6 to 12 cycles. Each CDR3 protein gets one entry after TCRdb re-called the 5' RACE reads with MiXCR. The table lists hundreds of thousands of distinct CDR3 sequences, around 50% of them singletons. The chain is built from TRBV6-5 and TRBJ1-2; 9 nucleotides line up with TRBD1. The source material was blood. The sequence came from a middle-aged man in good health. The CDR3 DNA sequence: TGTGCCAGCAGTAATGGGGACAGGGAAAACACCTTC. As protein: CASSNGDRENTF.